Given below is one T cell receptor beta chain in context. The antigen is undetermined. The entry originates in a study of CD8+ T cells in alopecia areata. Study results and caveats: Especially in alopecia totalis/universalis, lesional scalp showed greater clonality than normal scalp did.

It was cDNA, reverse transcribed from extracted RNA, that served as the sequencing template. TCRdb keeps only in-frame clones here, not all; method: immunoSEQ multiplex PCR. The table includes 95,000 to 120,000 clones, 45% to 60% detected once. Sorting of PBMCs yielded the CD4+ and CD8+ T cells. The TCR was taken from a human donor with alopecia areata. Material: NKG2D-low CD8+ T cells sorted from blood.

CDR3 sequence reads: CASSVDSGRLRDTQYF. The DNA for the CDR3 is TGTGCCAGCAGCGTAGATAGCGGGAGGCTCCGGGATACGCAGTATTTT. The chain uses TRBV9 and TRBJ2-3; 10 bases map to TRBD2. From germline, CDR1 is SGDLS and CDR2 YYNGEE. With V trimmed by 0 bases and J by 6 bases, 7 bases remained unmatched. The CDR3 runs 16 residues.